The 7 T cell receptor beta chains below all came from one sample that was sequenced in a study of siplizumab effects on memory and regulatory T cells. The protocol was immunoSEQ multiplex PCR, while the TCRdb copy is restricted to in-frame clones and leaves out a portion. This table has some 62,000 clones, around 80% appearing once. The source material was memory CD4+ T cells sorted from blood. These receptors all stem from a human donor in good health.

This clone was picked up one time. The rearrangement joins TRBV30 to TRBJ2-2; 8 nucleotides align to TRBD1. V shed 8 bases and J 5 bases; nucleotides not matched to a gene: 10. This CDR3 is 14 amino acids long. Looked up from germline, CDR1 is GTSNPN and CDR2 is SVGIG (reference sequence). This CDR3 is CAGEWGQATGELFF. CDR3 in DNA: TGTGCCGGCGAGTGGGGACAGGCAACCGGGGAGCTGTTTTTT.

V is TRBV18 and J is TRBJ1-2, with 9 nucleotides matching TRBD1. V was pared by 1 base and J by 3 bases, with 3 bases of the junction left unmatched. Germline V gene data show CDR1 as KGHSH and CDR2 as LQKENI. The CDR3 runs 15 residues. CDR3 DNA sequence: TGTGCCAGCTCACCACAAAGGACAGGGGACTATGGCTACACCTTC. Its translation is CASSPQRTGDYGYTF.

CDR3: CASSKATGLADKREQFF. Here the CDR3 DNA reads TGTGCCAGCAGCAAAGCGACAGGACTAGCGGATAAGAGAGAGCAGTTCTTC. The chain has TRBV21-1 and TRBJ2-1; the tabulated D call, TRBD2, remains unverified against the DNA. TRBV21-1 is termed a pseudogene. The CDR3 has 17 residues.

CDR3 residues: CASSFDQFYEQYF. Here the CDR3 DNA reads TGTGCCAGCAGCTTTGACCAGTTCTACGAGCAGTACTTC. The rearrangement links TRBV5-4 to TRBJ2-7; no firm D call. Trimming stripped 2 bases from V and 3 bases from J, with 9 bases between. CDR1 is SGHNT and CDR2 is YYREEE in the germline V gene (reference sequence). CDR3 size: 13 residues.

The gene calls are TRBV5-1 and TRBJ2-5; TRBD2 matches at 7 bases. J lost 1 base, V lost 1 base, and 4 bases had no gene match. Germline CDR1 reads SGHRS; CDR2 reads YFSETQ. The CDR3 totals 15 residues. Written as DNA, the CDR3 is TGCGCCAGCAGCTTGTACAGCGGGGCCCAAGAGACCCAGTACTTC. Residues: CASSLYSGAQETQYF.

CDR3 in DNA: TGTGCCAGCAGCCAAGTCAAAGCGGGGATCTTCACAGATACGCAGTATTTT. Translated: CASSQVKAGIFTDTQYF. This rearrangement joins TRBV14 to TRBJ2-3, with TRBD2 identical over 7 bases. The CDR3 totals 17 residues. Per germline, CDR1 SGHDN and CDR2 FVKESK. Trimming cost V 1 base and J 2 bases; bases outside gene matches: 9.

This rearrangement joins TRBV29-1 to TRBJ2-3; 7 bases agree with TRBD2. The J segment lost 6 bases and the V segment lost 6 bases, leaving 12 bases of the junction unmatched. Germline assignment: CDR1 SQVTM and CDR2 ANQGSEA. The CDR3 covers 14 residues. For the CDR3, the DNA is TGCAGCGTCCCGCTTCGGGGGGTTCAGGATACGCAGTATTTT. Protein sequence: CSVPLRGVQDTQYF.